This T cell receptor (beta chain) derives from a study of blood T cell repertoires in COVID-19. Study-wide background: Material from acute and convalescent COVID-19 was sourced from the United States, Italy and Spain.

CDR1 is SGHVS and CDR2 is FQNEAQ in the germline V gene. Trimming took off 2 bases at V and 7 bases at J, with 12 bases between the two ends. The CDR3 loop spans 15 amino acids. Authors' processing steps: Reference gene primer amplification gave nucleated cell count estimates. Sequencing used immunoSEQ multiplex PCR; TCRdb keeps in-frame clones, though not all of them. Clone size and the V and J calls come from that table; the DNA yielded D and trimming. The sample has roughly 74,000 clones, around nine tenths seen once. The receptor comes from a woman between 50 and 59 years old with acute COVID-19. The chain recombines TRBV7-8 with TRBJ1-6; D is unresolved. The sequencing sample was made of PBMCs or T cells enriched from blood (not recorded which). The chain's CDR3 is CASSLSRVSNSPLHF. Here the CDR3 DNA reads TGTGCCAGCAGCTTATCGAGGGTTTCAAATTCACCCCTCCACTTT.